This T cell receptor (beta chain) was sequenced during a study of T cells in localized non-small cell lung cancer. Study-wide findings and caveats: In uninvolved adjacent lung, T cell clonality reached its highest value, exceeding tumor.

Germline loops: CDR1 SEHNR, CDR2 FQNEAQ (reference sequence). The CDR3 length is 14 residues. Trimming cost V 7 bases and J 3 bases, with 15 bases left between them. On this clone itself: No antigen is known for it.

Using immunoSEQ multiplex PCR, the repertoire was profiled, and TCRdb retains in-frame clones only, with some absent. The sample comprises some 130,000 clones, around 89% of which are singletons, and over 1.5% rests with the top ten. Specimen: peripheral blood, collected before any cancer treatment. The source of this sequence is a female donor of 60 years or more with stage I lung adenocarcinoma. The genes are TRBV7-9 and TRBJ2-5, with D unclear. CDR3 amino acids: CASTRPAPKETQYF. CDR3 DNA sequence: TGTGCCAGCACTCGGCCGGCTCCCAAAGAGACCCAGTACTTC.